This TCR beta chain originates from a study of cytomegalovirus exposure and HLA in healthy donors. Study in general: T cells numbering approximately 170 million yielded fewer than 140 million unique TCR beta sequences in an earlier analysis. Study-wide findings and caveats: In a later analysis, TCR beta V- and J-gene trimming was associated with a missense DCLRE1C variant.

Researchers ran the PCR with 60 Vbeta and 13 Jbeta primers. Data came from immunoSEQ multiplex PCR; TCRdb stores just in-frame clones and leaves some out. This table holds almost 200,000 clones, roughly 77% found once. Note on this clone: Antigen specificity is unknown.

CDR1 is LNHDA, CDR2 SQIVND, per germline (reference sequence). The CDR3 sequence is 14 residues long. V lost 5 bases and J lost 0, with 11 bases in between. This TCR was sampled from a male donor in good health and CMV-seropositive. Sequencing was carried out using PBMCs. This chain connects TRBV19 to TRBJ2-7, with D uncertain. For the CDR3, the DNA is TGTGCCAGTAGTCTTACTTCGTACTCCTACGAGCAGTACTTC. It translates to CASSLTSYSYEQYF.